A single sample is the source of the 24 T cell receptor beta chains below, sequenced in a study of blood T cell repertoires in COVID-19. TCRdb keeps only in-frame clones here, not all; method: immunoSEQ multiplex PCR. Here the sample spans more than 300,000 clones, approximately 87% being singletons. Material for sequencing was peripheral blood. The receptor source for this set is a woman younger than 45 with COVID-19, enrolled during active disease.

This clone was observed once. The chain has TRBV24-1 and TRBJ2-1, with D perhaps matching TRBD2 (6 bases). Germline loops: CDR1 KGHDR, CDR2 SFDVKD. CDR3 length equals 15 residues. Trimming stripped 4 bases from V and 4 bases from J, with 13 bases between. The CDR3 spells CATSEGSGEYNEQFF. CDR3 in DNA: TGTGCCACCAGTGAGGGTAGCGGAGAGTACAATGAGCAGTTCTTC.

The CDR3 nucleotides read TGTGCCAGCAGTTACTCGAAGACAGGGGGCTTGGGTAATGAGCAGTTCTTC. Translating it yields CASSYSKTGGLGNEQFF. The chain has TRBV6-2 or TRBV6-3 and TRBJ2-1, with 10 positions matching TRBD1. This CDR3 spans 17 amino acids. Germline V CDR1 and CDR2: MNHEY, SVGEGT. The J segment lost 7 bases and the V segment lost 0 bases, leaving 9 bases of the junction unmatched.

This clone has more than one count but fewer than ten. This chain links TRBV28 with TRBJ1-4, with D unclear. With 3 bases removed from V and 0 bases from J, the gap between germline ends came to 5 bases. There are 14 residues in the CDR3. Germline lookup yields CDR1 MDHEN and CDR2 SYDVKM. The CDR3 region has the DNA TGTGCCAGCAGTTTCAGTGCAACTAATGAAAAACTGTTTTTT. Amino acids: CASSFSATNEKLFF.

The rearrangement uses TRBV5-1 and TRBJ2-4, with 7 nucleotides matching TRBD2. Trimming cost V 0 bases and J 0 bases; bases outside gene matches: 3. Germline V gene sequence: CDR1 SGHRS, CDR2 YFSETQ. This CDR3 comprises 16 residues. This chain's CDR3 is CASSLVGRVAKNIQYF. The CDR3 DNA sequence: TGCGCCAGCAGCTTGGTGGGGAGGGTAGCCAAAAACATTCAGTACTTC.

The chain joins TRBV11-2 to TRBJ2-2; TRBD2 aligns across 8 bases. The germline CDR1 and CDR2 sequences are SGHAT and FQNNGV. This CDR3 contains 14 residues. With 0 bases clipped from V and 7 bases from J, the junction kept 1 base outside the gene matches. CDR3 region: CASSLESGSGELFF. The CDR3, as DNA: TGTGCCAGCAGCTTAGAGAGCGGGAGCGGGGAGCTGTTTTTT.

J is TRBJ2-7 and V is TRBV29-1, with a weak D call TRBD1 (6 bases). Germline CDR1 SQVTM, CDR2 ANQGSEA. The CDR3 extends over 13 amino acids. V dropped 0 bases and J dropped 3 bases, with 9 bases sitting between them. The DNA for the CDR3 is TGCAGCGTTGAAGACAGGGGACGCTACGAGCAGTACTTC. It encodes CSVEDRGRYEQYF.

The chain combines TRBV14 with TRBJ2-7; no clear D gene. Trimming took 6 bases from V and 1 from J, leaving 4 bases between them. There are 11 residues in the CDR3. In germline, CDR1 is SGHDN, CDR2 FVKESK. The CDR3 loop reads CASSRSYEQYF. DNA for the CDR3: TGTGCCAGCAGTCGTTCCTACGAGCAGTACTTC.

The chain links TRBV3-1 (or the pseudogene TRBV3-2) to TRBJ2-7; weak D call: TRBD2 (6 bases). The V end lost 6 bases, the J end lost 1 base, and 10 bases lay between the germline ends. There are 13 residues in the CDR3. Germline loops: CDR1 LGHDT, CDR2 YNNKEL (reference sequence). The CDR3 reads CASSLGGSYEQYF. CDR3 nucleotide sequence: TGTGCCAGCAGTCTGGGGGGTTCCTACGAGCAGTACTTC.

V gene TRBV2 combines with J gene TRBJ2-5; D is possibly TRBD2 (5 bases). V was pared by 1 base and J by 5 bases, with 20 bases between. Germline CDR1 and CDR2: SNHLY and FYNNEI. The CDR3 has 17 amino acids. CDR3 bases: TGTGCCAGCAGTGAAGTAAGGGCGGGCAGAGTGCGGGAGACCCAGTACTTC. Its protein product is CASSEVRAGRVRETQYF. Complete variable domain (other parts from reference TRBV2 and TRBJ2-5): EPEVTQTPSHQVTQMGQEVILRCVPISNHLYFYWYRQILGQKVEFLVSFYNNEISEKSEIFDDQFSVERPDGSNFTLKIRSTKLEDSAMYFCASSEVRAGRVRETQYFGPGTRLLVL.

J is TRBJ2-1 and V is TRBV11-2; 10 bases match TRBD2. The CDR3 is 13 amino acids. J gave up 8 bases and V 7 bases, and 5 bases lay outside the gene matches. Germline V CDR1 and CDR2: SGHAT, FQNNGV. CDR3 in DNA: TGTGCCAGCACCCCCGGACTAGCGGATGAGCAGTTCTTC. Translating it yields CASTPGLADEQFF.

The CDR3 here is CATSDSGQGSNEQFF. CDR3 DNA: TGTGCCACCAGTGATTCGGGACAGGGAAGTAATGAGCAGTTCTTC. This chain joins TRBV24-1 and TRBJ2-1; the match to TRBD1 covers 9 bases. V lost 2 bases, J lost 7 bases, and 5 bases stayed unmatched. Germline V gene lookup returns CDR1 KGHDR and CDR2 SFDVKD. CDR3 length: 15 amino acids.

CDR3 residues: CASSPWKAGGSGELFF. The CDR3 nucleotides read TGTGCCAGCAGCCCCTGGAAGGCGGGAGGTTCCGGGGAGCTGTTTTTT. V is TRBV11-2 and J is TRBJ2-2; 8 bases line up with TRBD2. Germline CDR1 reads SGHAT; CDR2 reads FQNNGV. CDR3 length: 16 amino acids. V was pared by 5 bases and J by 6 bases, with 11 bases of the junction left unmatched.

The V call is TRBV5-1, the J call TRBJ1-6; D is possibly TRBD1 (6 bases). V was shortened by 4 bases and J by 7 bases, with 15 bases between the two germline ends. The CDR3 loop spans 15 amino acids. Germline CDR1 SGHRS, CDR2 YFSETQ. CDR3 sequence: CASSPWDTKNSPLHF. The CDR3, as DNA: TGCGCCAGCAGCCCATGGGACACCAAAAATTCACCCCTCCACTTT.

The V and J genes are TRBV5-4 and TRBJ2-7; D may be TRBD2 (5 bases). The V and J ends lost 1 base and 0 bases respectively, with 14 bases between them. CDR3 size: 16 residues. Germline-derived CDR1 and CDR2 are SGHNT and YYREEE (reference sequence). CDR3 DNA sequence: TGTGCCAGCAGCTTGTCCCAGAGGGAGAGCTCCTACGAGCAGTACTTC. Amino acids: CASSLSQRESSYEQYF.

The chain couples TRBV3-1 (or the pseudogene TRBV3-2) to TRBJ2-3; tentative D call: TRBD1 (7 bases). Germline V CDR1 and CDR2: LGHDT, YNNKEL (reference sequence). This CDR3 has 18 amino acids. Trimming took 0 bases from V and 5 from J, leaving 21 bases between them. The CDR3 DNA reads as TGTGCCAGCAGCCAAGATCACGCAGGGGGGACACCAGAAGATACGCAGTATTTT. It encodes CASSQDHAGGTPEDTQYF.

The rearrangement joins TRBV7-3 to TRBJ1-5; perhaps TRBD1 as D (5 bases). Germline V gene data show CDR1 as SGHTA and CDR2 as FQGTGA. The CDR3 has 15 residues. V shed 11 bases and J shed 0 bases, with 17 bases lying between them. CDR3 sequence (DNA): TGTGCCGCCAGACCCAGGGTTTATAGCAATCAGCCCCAGCATTTT. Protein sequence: CAARPRVYSNQPQHF.

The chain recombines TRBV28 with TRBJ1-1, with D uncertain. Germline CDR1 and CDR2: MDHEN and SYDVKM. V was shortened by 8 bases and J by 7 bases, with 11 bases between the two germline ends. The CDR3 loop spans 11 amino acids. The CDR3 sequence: CASGERGEAFF. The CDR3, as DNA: TGTGCCAGCGGGGAACGGGGTGAAGCTTTCTTT.

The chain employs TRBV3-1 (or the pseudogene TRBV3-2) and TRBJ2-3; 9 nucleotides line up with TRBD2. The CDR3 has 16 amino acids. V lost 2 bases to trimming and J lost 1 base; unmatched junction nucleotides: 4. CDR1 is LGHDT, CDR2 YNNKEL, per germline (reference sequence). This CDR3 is CASSQYASGGTDTQYF. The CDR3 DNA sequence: TGTGCCAGCAGCCAATATGCTAGCGGGGGCACAGATACGCAGTATTTT.

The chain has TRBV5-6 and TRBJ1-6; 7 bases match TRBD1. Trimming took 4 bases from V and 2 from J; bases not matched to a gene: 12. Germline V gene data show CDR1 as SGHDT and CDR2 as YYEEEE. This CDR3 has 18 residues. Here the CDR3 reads CASSPTTGSLTYNSPLHF. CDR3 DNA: TGTGCCAGCAGCCCGACGACAGGGAGCCTTACCTATAATTCACCCCTCCACTTT. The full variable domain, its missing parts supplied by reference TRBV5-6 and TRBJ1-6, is DAGVTQSPTHLIKTRGQQVTLRCSPKSGHDTVSWYQQALGQGPQFIFQYYEEEERQRGNFPDRFSGHQFPNYSSELNVNALLLGDSALYLCASSPTTGSLTYNSPLHFGNGTRLTVT.

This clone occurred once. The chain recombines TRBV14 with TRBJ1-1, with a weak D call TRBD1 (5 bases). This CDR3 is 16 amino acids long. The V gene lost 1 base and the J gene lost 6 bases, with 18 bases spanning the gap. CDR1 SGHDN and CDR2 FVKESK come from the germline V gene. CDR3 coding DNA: TGTGCCAGCAGCCAAGGAGGAACAGGCGGGGTCCCTGAAGCTTTCTTT. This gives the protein CASSQGGTGGVPEAFF.

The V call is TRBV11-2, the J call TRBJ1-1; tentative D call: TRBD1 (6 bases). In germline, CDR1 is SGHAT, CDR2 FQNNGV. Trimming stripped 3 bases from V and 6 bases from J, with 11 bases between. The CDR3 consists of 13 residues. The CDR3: CASSFPQGSEAFF. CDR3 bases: TGTGCCAGCAGCTTCCCACAGGGATCTGAAGCTTTCTTT.

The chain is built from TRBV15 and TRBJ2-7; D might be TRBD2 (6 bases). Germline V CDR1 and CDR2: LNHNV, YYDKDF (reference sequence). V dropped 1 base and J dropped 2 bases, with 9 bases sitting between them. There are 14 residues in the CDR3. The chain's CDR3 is CATSRVAEPYEQYF. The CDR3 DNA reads TGTGCCACCAGCAGAGTAGCGGAGCCCTACGAGCAGTACTTC.

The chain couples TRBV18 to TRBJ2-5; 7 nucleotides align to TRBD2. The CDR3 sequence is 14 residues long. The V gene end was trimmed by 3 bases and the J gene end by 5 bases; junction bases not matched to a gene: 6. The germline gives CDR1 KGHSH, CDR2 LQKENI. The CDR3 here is CASSPGGSVETQYF. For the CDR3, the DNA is TGTGCCAGCTCACCGGGCGGGAGTGTCGAGACCCAGTACTTC.

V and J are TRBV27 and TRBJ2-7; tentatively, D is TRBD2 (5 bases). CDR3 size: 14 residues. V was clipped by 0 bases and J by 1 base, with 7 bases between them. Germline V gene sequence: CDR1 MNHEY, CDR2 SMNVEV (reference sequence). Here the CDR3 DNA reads TGTGCCAGCAGTTTATCACTAGTTTCCTACGAGCAGTACTTC. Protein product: CASSLSLVSYEQYF.